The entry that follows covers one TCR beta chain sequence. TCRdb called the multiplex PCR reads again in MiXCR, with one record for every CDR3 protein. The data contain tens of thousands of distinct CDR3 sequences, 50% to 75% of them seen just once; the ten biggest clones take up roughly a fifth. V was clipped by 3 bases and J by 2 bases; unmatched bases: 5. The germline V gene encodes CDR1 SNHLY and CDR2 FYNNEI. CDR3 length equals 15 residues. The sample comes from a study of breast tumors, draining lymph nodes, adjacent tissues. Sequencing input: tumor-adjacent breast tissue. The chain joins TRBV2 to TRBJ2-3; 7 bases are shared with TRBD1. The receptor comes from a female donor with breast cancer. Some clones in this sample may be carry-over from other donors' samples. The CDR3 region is CASSDRTGDTDTQYF. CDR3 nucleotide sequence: TGTGCCAGCAGTGATAGGACAGGAGACACAGATACGCAGTATTTT.